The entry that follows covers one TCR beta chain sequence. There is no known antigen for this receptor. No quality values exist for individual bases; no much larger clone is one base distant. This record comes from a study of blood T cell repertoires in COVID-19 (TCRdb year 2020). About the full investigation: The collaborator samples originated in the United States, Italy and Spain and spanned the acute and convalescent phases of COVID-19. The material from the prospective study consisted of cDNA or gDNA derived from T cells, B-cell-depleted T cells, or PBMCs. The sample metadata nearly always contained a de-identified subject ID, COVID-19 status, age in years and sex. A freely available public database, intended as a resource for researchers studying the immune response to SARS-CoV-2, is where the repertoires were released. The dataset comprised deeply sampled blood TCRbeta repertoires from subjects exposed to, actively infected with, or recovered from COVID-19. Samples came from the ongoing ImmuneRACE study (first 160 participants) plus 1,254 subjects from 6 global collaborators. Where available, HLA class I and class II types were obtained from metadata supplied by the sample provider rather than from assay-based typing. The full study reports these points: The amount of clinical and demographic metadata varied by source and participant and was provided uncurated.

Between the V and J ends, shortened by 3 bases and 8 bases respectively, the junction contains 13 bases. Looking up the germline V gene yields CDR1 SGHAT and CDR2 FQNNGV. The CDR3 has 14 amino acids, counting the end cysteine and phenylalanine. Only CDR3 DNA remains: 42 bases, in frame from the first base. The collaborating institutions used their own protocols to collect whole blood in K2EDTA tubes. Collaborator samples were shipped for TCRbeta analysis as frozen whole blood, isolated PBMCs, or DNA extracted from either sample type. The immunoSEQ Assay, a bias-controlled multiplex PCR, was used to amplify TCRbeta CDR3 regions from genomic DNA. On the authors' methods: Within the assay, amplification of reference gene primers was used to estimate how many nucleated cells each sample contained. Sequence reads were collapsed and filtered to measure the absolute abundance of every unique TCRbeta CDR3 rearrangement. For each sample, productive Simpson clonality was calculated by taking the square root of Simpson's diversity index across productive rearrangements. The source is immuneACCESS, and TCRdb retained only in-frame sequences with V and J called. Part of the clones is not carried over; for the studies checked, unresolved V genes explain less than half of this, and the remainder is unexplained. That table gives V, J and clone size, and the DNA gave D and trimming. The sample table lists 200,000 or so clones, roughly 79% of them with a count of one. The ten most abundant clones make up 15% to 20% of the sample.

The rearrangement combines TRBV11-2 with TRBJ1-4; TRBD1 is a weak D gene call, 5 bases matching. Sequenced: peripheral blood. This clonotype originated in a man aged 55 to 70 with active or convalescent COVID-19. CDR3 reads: CASSFGRGGEKLFF. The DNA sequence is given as TGTGCCAGCAGCTTCGGGAGGGGAGGGGAAAAACTGTTTTTT.